A single sample gave rise to the 32 T cell receptor beta chains below, sequenced in a study of Tregs in tolerant kidney transplant recipients. The nonmyeloablative bone marrow transplants came from related graft donors, with transient mixed chimerism. The assay was immunoSEQ multiplex PCR, and TCRdb's table has in-frame clones only and misses some. This repertoire includes 20,000 to 30,000 clones. This sample comprised CD4+ T cells from blood (PBMCs), obtained 6 months after the transplant. The receptors were gathered from a human patient who received a combined kidney and bone marrow transplant. A share of the T cells may be of graft donor origin.

The part of the CDR3 DNA that was read is TGTGCCTGGACTCTAGGGGGGGTGGGCTATGGC. Amino acids: CAWTLGGVGYG. In full, the CDR3 is CAWTLGGVGYGYTF. The chain joins TRBV30 to TRBJ1-2; D is perhaps TRBD1 (6 bases). Read data end 3 residues before the CDR3 end; the end is taken from the germline J gene. Germline assignment: CDR1 GTSNPN and CDR2 SVGIG (reference sequence). Trimming took 4 bases from V and 4 from J, leaving 16 bases between them. CDR3 length equals 14 residues.

With regard to this clone: The read finishes 3 residues shy of the CDR3 end, and the germline J gene is used to complete it. This chain connects TRBV18 to TRBJ2-7; D is possibly TRBD2 (7 bases). The CDR3 totals 14 residues. CDR1 is KGHSH, CDR2 LQKENI, per germline. With 6 bases removed from V and 4 bases from J, the gap between germline ends came to 16 bases. This CDR3 reads CASSQGRGNYEQYF. The CDR3 DNA, read in part, is TGTGCCAGCTCCCAGGGGAGGGGGAATTACGAG.

The CDR3 sequence is CASSLDNRGKNEQFF. The CDR3 bases that were read are TGTGCCAGCAGCTTAGACAACAGGGGAAAGAATGAG. The chain links TRBV7-8 to TRBJ2-1; 7 bases align to TRBD1. The CDR3 end falls 3 residues outside the read, so it is completed with the germline J gene. There are 15 residues in the CDR3. The V and J ends lost 1 base and 7 bases, in that order; junction bases with no gene match: 7. Germline lookup yields CDR1 SGHVS and CDR2 FQNEAQ.

Concerning this clone itself: Read coverage stops 3 residues before the CDR3 terminus; the germline J gene supplies the remainder. This chain uses TRBV7-6 with TRBJ2-5; D not resolved. Trimming removed 0 bases at V and 5 bases at J, with 10 bases between. The CDR3 runs 14 residues. Germline values: CDR1 SGHVS, CDR2 FNYEAQ. CDR3 amino acids: CASSLAPVMETQYF. CDR3 bases read: TGTGCCAGCAGCTTAGCGCCAGTCATGGAGACC.

Comments on this clone: The read terminates 3 residues before the CDR3 end, so the remaining end is supplied by the germline J gene. V gene TRBV5-6 combines with J gene TRBJ1-2; possible D gene TRBD1, 6 bases. From germline, CDR1 is SGHDT and CDR2 YYEEEE. This CDR3 is 15 amino acids long. V was shortened by 1 base and J by 4 bases, with 14 bases between the two germline ends. The sequenced CDR3 bases are TGTGCCAGCAGCTTGTTTCGGGGGGCCTTCTATGGC. This sequence encodes CASSLFRGAFYG. The whole CDR3 sequence is CASSLFRGAFYGYTF.

Points on this clone: The read halts 3 residues ahead of the CDR3 end, with the missing end drawn from the germline J gene. The J gene is TRBJ2-5, the V gene TRBV2; TRBD1 agrees at 9 bases. Germline V gene sequence: CDR1 SNHLY, CDR2 FYNNEI. The V and J ends lost 6 bases and 3 bases, in that order; junction bases with no gene match: 8. The CDR3 is made up of 15 amino acids. CDR3 bases read: TGTGCCAGCAGCCTCGCCACAGGGGGCGAAGAGACC. It translates to CASSLATGGEET. The CDR3 in full is CASSLATGGEETQYF. Full variable domain (rest looked up from reference TRBV2 and TRBJ2-5): EPEVTQTPSHQVTQMGQEVILRCVPISNHLYFYWYRQILGQKVEFLVSFYNNEISEKSEIFDDQFSVERPDGSNFTLKIRSTKLEDSAMYFCASSLATGGEETQYFGPGTRLLVL.

Details on this clone: Sequencing ends 3 residues short of the CDR3 end; the germline J gene provides the rest. This sequence joins TRBV20-1 and TRBJ2-3, with 9 bases identical to TRBD2. J gave up 2 bases and V 6 bases, and 12 bases lay outside the gene matches. Germline V gives CDR1 DFQATT, CDR2 SNEGSKA (reference sequence). The CDR3 consists of 16 residues. CDR3 sequence reads: CSASRGPSGTTDTQYF. Partial CDR3 DNA: TGCAGTGCCTCGCGAGGTCCTAGCGGGACCACAGATACG.

Note on this clone: The read is 3 residues too short to cover the CDR3 end, so that end is filled in from the germline J gene. This chain uses TRBV30 with TRBJ2-6; D perhaps matches TRBD1 (5 bases). V lost 3 bases to trimming and J lost 1 base, with 7 bases between them. The germline V gene has CDR1 GTSNPN and CDR2 SVGIG (reference sequence). The CDR3 consists of 14 residues. The DNA read from the CDR3 is TGTGCCTGGAGCAGGGATTCTGGGGCCAACGTC. This codes for CAWSRDSGANV. The full-length CDR3 reads as CAWSRDSGANVLTF.

Note on this clone: Coverage ceases 3 residues before the CDR3 finishes, and the germline J gene fills in the end. This chain uses TRBV5-5 with TRBJ1-2; D is unresolved. Per the germline V gene, CDR1 is SGHKS and CDR2 is YYEKEE (reference sequence). This CDR3 comprises 13 residues. V was cut by 4 bases and J by 3 bases, with 10 bases left in between. The covered CDR3 bases are TGTGCCAGCAGCCCCTCGGTGGACTATGGC. Amino acids: CASSPSVDYG. Given in full, the CDR3 is CASSPSVDYGYTF.

Worth noting for this clone: The missing CDR3 end, 3 residues past where the read stops, is filled in from the germline J gene. This sequence joins TRBV18 and TRBJ2-4, with D hard to call. V shed 3 bases and J shed 0 bases, with 12 bases lying between them. The CDR3 loop spans 16 amino acids. In germline, CDR1 is KGHSH, CDR2 LQKENI. The CDR3 loop reads CASSPRVLGAKNIQYF. CDR3 DNA, as far as it was read: TGTGCCAGCTCACCCCGGGTCCTGGGAGCCAAAAACATT.

On this clone itself: The CDR3 end is not reached by the read, which stops 3 residues before it; the germline J gene fills it in. The J gene is TRBJ2-3, the V gene TRBV7-2, with TRBD2 matching over 7 bases. CDR3 length equals 15 residues. Germline V gene data show CDR1 as SGHTA and CDR2 as FQGNSA. The junction had 5 bases not matched to a gene; V was cut back by 5 bases and J by 0 bases. This chain's CDR3 is CASSHSGLSTDTQYF. The DNA read from the CDR3 is TGTGCCAGCAGCCATAGCGGGCTTAGCACAGATACG.

Concerning this clone itself: The read is 3 residues too short to cover the CDR3 end, so that end is filled in from the germline J gene. The chain is built from TRBV5-6 and TRBJ2-2; D not certain. The CDR3 length is 13 residues. Trimming removed 4 bases at V and 3 bases at J, with 7 bases between. Germline lookup yields CDR1 SGHDT and CDR2 YYEEEE. CDR3: CASSAMHTGELFF. The part of the CDR3 DNA that was read is TGTGCCAGCAGCGCGATGCACACCGGGGAG.

A remark on this clone: The read gets to within 3 residues of the CDR3 end, and the germline J gene fills in the rest. V gene TRBV18 combines with J gene TRBJ1-2, with 11 nucleotides matching TRBD1. CDR1 is KGHSH, CDR2 LQKENI, per germline. This CDR3 region has 15 residues. V was clipped by 6 bases and J by 4 bases; unmatched bases: 7. The CDR3 region is CASSPGQGARYGYTF. Partial CDR3 DNA: TGTGCCAGCTCTCCCGGACAGGGGGCTCGCTATGGC.

Comment on this clone: The CDR3 is cut off 3 residues early in the read; its end comes from the germline J gene. This chain links TRBV20-1 with TRBJ2-1, with D possibly being TRBD1 (7 bases). V shed 6 bases and J shed 7 bases, with 19 bases lying between them. Looked up from germline, CDR1 is DFQATT and CDR2 is SNEGSKA (reference sequence). The CDR3 has 14 amino acids. The DNA read from the CDR3 is TGCAGTGCCCAGGGGGGAGGTCTAAAGAATGAG. It specifies CSAQGGGLKNE. The CDR3 in its entirety is CSAQGGGLKNEQFF.

Regarding this clone: The read gets to within 3 residues of the CDR3 end, and the germline J gene fills in the rest. This chain joins TRBV7-2 and TRBJ2-3, with a possible D match to TRBD2 (6 bases). The CDR3 is made up of 13 amino acids. V was clipped by 11 bases and J by 6 bases, with 18 bases between them. Germline V gene lookup returns CDR1 SGHTA and CDR2 FQGNSA. CDR3 region: CAVKWAGRDTQYF. The covered CDR3 bases are TGTGCCGTAAAGTGGGCAGGGAGGGATACG.

Turning to this clone: Read data end 3 residues before the CDR3 end; the end is taken from the germline J gene. Different DNA sequences within this sample yield the same CDR3. This chain uses TRBV2 with TRBJ1-2; TRBD1 matches 10 bases. The V and J ends lost 11 bases and 2 bases, in that order; junction bases with no gene match: 17. This CDR3 has 17 amino acids. Germline assignment: CDR1 SNHLY and CDR2 FYNNEI. The covered CDR3 bases are TGTGCCTCCTGCACGGACAGGGGGTCGCCCTTGAACTATGGC. Its protein product is CASCTDRGSPLNYG. The complete CDR3 sequence is CASCTDRGSPLNYGYTF. The variable domain in full, completed from reference TRBV2 and TRBJ1-2, reads EPEVTQTPSHQVTQMGQEVILRCVPISNHLYFYWYRQILGQKVEFLVSFYNNEISEKSEIFDDQFSVERPDGSNFTLKIRSTKLEDSAMYFCASCTDRGSPLNYGYTFGSGTRLTVV.

On this clone: The CDR3 end falls 3 residues outside the read, so it is completed with the germline J gene. The J gene is TRBJ2-1, the V gene TRBV20-1; TRBD2 aligns across 13 bases. The CDR3 extends over 20 amino acids. The germline V gene encodes CDR1 DFQATT and CDR2 SNEGSKA (reference sequence). Trimming cost V 0 bases and J 0 bases; bases outside gene matches: 11. The CDR3 here is CSARERLAGGLRSSYNEQFF. The sequenced part of the CDR3 DNA is TGCAGTGCTAGAGAGAGACTAGCGGGGGGCCTTCGTAGCTCCTACAATGAG.

About this clone itself: The read stops 3 residues short of the end of the CDR3; the missing end is completed from the germline J gene. This sequence joins TRBV20-1 and TRBJ1-4, with D possibly matching TRBD1 (5 bases). The CDR3 is 13 amino acids. Looked up from germline, CDR1 is DFQATT and CDR2 is SNEGSKA (reference sequence). Trimming left V 0 bases short and J 4 bases short, with 6 bases between. The CDR3 protein is CSARDRDNEKLFF. CDR3 DNA (partial): TGCAGTGCTAGAGACAGGGATAATGAAAAA.

A note on this clone: The CDR3 is cut off 3 residues early in the read; its end comes from the germline J gene. This chain connects TRBV20-1 to TRBJ1-2, with D perhaps matching TRBD1 (5 bases). V shed 6 bases and J shed 4 bases, with 12 bases lying between them. Germline CDR1 reads DFQATT; CDR2 reads SNEGSKA (reference sequence). This CDR3 spans 12 amino acids. The sequenced part of the CDR3 DNA is TGCAGTGCCCCGGACAATTTCTATGGC. Encoded protein: CSAPDNFYG. The entire CDR3 reads CSAPDNFYGYTF.

The CDR3 bases that were read are TGTGCCAGCAGCTTAGTGGACAGGGCTAGCTATGAG. Translated, it gives CASSLVDRASYE. The CDR3 in its entirety is CASSLVDRASYEQFF. The rearrangement joins TRBV13 to TRBJ2-1; 8 bases are a match to TRBD1. The CDR3 goes on 3 residues after the read ends, and that part is filled in from the germline J gene. Germline V gene sequence: CDR1 PRHDT, CDR2 FYEKMQ (reference sequence). The J segment lost 8 bases and the V segment lost 1 base, leaving 7 bases of the junction unmatched. CDR3 size: 15 residues.

CDR3 protein: CSARDWSGGETQYF. CDR3 DNA, as far as it was read: TGCAGTGCTAGAGATTGGAGCGGGGGGGAGACC. The chain is built from TRBV20-1 and TRBJ2-5; TRBD2 aligns across 9 bases. The DNA ends 3 residues before the CDR3 does, and the rest of the CDR3 is filled in from the germline J gene. Germline values: CDR1 DFQATT, CDR2 SNEGSKA (reference sequence). The junction had 4 bases not matched to a gene; V was cut back by 0 bases and J by 5 bases. The CDR3 length is 14 residues.

In regard to this clone: The read ends 3 residues early relative to the CDR3; the germline J gene fills the gap. The chain couples TRBV6-4 to TRBJ2-3; 10 nucleotides match TRBD2. The CDR3 spans 16 residues. V was pared by 2 bases and J by 3 bases, with 5 bases of the junction left unmatched. From germline, CDR1 is MRHNA and CDR2 SNTAGT. CDR3 bases read: TGTGCCAGCAGTGACCGAGAGCGGGGGGGAACAGATACG. Protein product: CASSDRERGGTDT. The whole CDR3 is CASSDRERGGTDTQYF.

Concerning this clone itself: The read ends 3 residues shy of where the CDR3 ends; the end is completed using the germline J gene. The V gene is TRBV5-4, the J gene TRBJ2-7, with D maybe TRBD1 (7 bases). V was cut by 3 bases and J by 3 bases, with 19 bases left in between. The germline V gene encodes CDR1 SGHNT and CDR2 YYREEE (reference sequence). The CDR3 is 16 residues long. This CDR3 reads CASSSGDNRGRYEQYF. CDR3 DNA, as far as it was read: TGTGCCAGCAGCTCGGGGGACAACAGGGGTCGCTACGAG.

A word on this clone: The read stops 3 residues short of the end of the CDR3; the missing end is completed from the germline J gene. The V call is TRBV11-3, the J call TRBJ1-1; D remains ambiguous. CDR3 size: 14 residues. Germline CDR1 SGHNT, CDR2 YENEEA. V dropped 1 base and J dropped 3 bases, with 9 bases sitting between them. The CDR3 DNA, read in part, is TGTGCCAGCAGCTTAGCTCGGGGTGACACTGAA. It translates to CASSLARGDTE. The CDR3 reads in full as CASSLARGDTEAFF.

Worth noting for this clone: The sequenced fragment ends 3 residues before the CDR3 boundary, so the rest is inferred from the germline J gene. The genes are TRBV19 and TRBJ2-2; a weak D match, TRBD1 (6 bases). V was clipped by 0 bases and J by 0 bases, with 14 bases between them. CDR3 length equals 18 residues. CDR1 is LNHDA and CDR2 is SQIVND in the germline V gene (reference sequence). The CDR3 sequence is CASSIDLSTGSNTGELFF. The sequenced part of the CDR3 DNA is TGTGCCAGTAGTATAGATCTGTCGACAGGTTCGAACACCGGGGAG.

Worth noting for this clone: The missing CDR3 end, 3 residues past where the read stops, is filled in from the germline J gene. The chain is built from TRBV7-2 and TRBJ2-7; D gene uncertain. CDR3 length: 13 residues. The germline V and J ends were trimmed by 6 bases and 6 bases, with 15 bases remaining between them. CDR1 is SGHTA, CDR2 FQGNSA, per germline. This chain's CDR3 is CASRPAVAAEQYF. The CDR3 DNA, read in part, is TGTGCCAGCAGGCCAGCCGTGGCGGCCGAG.

Of note for this clone: The read terminates 3 residues before the CDR3 end, so the remaining end is supplied by the germline J gene. This chain uses TRBV10-3 with TRBJ2-7, with 7 bases that match TRBD2. The CDR3 totals 12 residues. Trimming cost V 11 bases and J 2 bases; bases outside gene matches: 6. CDR1 is ENHRY and CDR2 is SYGVKD in the germline V gene. The CDR3 loop reads CAGGTTTYEQYF. Partial CDR3 DNA: TGTGCCGGCGGGACTACTACCTACGAG.

To note about this clone: The read ends 3 residues early relative to the CDR3; the germline J gene fills the gap. The genes are TRBV6-2 or TRBV6-3 and TRBJ1-6; D gene uncertain. The V end was cut by 11 bases, the J end by 7 bases, with 12 bases between. This CDR3 contains 12 residues. Germline CDR1 reads MNHEY; CDR2 reads SVGEGT. CDR3 DNA, as far as it was read: TGTGCCGCGGGCAGAGGGAATTCACCC. Its protein product is CAAGRGNSP. The CDR3 in full is CAAGRGNSPLHF.

The CDR3 DNA, read in part, is TGCGCCAGCAGTGAGTCACCGGGACAGGGTCGACAGACC. Its translation: CASSESPGQGRQT. The entire CDR3 protein is CASSESPGQGRQTQYF. The chain recombines TRBV10-1 with TRBJ2-5; 9 positions match TRBD1. The sequence runs out 3 residues before the end of the CDR3; the remainder is reconstructed from the germline J gene. The CDR3 is 16 amino acids. V was clipped by 0 bases and J by 6 bases; unmatched bases: 8. Germline assignment: CDR1 WNHNN and CDR2 SYGVQD (reference sequence).

In the case of this clone: With the read ending 3 residues before the CDR3 end, the germline J gene is used to fill in that end. This chain joins TRBV5-1 and TRBJ2-3; TRBD2 matches at 14 bases. Germline lookup yields CDR1 SGHRS and CDR2 YFSETQ. The CDR3 runs 17 residues. V lost 5 bases, J lost 3 bases, and 8 bases stayed unmatched. The CDR3 sequence: CASRPGGLAGGTDTQYF. CDR3 bases read: TGCGCCAGCAGACCTGGCGGACTAGCGGGGGGTACAGATACG.

For this clone: The sequence runs out 3 residues before the end of the CDR3; the remainder is reconstructed from the germline J gene. The rearrangement links TRBV20-1 to TRBJ2-7; 10 positions match TRBD2. CDR1 DFQATT and CDR2 SNEGSKA come from the germline V gene (reference sequence). Trimming at V came to 3 bases and at J to 3 bases, leaving 8 bases not matched to a gene. The CDR3 covers 15 residues. CDR3 region: CSARVALAGFYEQYF. The sequenced part of the CDR3 DNA is TGCAGTGCTAGGGTTGCACTAGCGGGGTTCTACGAG.

This chain's CDR3 is CASSNQGGYGYTF. The CDR3 DNA, read in part, is TGTGCCAGTAGTAACCAGGGAGGATATGGC. The gene calls are TRBV19 and TRBJ1-2; D perhaps matches TRBD1 (5 bases). With the read ending 3 residues before the CDR3 end, the germline J gene is used to fill in that end. The CDR3 is made up of 13 amino acids. V dropped 4 bases and J dropped 5 bases, with 11 bases sitting between them. Germline V gene lookup returns CDR1 LNHDA and CDR2 SQIVND (reference sequence).